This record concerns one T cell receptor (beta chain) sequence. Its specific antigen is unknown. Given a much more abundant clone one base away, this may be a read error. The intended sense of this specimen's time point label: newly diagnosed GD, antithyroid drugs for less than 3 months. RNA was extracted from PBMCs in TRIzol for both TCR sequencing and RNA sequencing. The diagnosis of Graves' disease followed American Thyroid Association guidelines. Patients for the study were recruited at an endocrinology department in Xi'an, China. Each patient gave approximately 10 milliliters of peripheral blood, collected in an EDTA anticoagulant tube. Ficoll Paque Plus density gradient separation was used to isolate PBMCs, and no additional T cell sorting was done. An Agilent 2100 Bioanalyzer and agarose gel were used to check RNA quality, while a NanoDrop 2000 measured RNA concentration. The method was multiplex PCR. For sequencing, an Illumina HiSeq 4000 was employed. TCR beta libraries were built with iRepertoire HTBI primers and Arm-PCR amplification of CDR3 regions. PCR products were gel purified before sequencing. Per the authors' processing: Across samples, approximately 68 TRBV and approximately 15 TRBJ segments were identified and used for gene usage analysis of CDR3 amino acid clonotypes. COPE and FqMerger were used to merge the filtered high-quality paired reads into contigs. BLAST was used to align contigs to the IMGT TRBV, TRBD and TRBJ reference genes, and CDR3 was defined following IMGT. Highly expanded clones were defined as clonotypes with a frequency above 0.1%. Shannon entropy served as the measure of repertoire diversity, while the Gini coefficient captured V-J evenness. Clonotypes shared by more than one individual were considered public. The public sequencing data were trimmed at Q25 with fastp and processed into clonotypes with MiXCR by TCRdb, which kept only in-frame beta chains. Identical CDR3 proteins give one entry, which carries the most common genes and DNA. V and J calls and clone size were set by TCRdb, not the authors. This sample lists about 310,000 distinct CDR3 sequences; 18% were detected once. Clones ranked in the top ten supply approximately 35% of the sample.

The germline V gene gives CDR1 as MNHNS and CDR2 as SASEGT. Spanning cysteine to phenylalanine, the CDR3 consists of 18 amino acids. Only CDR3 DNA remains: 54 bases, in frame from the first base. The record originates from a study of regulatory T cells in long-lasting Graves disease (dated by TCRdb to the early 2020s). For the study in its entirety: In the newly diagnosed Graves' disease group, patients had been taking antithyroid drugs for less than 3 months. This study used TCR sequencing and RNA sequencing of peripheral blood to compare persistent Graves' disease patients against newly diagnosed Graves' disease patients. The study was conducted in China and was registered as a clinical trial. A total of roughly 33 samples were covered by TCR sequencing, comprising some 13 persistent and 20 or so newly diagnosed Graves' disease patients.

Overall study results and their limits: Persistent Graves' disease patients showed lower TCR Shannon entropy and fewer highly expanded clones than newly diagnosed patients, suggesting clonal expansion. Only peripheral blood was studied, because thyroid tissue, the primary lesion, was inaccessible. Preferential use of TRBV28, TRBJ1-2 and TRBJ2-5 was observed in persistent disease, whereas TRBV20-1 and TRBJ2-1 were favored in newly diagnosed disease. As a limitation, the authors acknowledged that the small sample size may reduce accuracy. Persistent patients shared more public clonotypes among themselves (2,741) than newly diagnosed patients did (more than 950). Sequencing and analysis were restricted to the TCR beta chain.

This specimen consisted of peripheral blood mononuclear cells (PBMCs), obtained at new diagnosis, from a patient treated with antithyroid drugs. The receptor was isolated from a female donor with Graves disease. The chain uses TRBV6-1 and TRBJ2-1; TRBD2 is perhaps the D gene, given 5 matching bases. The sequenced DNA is TGTGTCAGCAGCCGCGCTGATAGAGGGCGGAGCACGGGCAATGAGCAGTTCTTC. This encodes CVSSRADRGRSTGNEQFF.